This T cell receptor beta chain was sequenced in a study of blood T cell repertoires in COVID-19. The overall study: Nucleic acid was either cDNA or gDNA, and it came from T cells, B-cell-depleted T cells, or PBMCs.

Living in under 30 US areas, the participants were between about 18 and 100 years of age. Membership in each cohort depended on participant-reported clinical history. The study counted Cohort 3 donors as recovered given two negative PCRs, clearance, or symptom resolution. The length of the CDR3 is 19 residues. Germline-derived CDR1 and CDR2 are MRHNA and SNTAGT. V lost 6 bases, J lost 5 bases, and 19 bases stayed unmatched. Profiled with immunoSEQ multiplex PCR; TCRdb holds only in-frame clones, not every one. This table has about 180,000 clones, 88% appearing once. The chain has TRBV6-4 and TRBJ2-2, with TRBD1 matching 9 bases. This sequence was found in a woman under 30 who had recovered from COVID-19. Sequencing input: PBMCs or T cells enriched from blood (not recorded which). The CDR3 DNA is TGTGCCAGCAGGCTACCGACAGGGGGTATGCCTCGATTAACCGGGGAGCTGTTTTTT. It is translated as CASRLPTGGMPRLTGELFF.